This TCR beta chain comes out of a study of T cell repertoires in cytomegalovirus infection. Regarding the study as a whole: HLA-C-restricted TCR beta clonotypes specific for CMV led the ex vivo response.

After removal of 4 bases from V and 0 bases from J, the junction contained 5 bases not matched to a gene. The CDR3 contains 16 residues. Germline V lookup: CDR1 SQVTM, CDR2 ANQGSEA. TCRdb reanalysed the reads using MiXCR and keeps one entry per CDR3 protein. This sample has 150,000 to 200,000 distinct CDR3 sequences; roughly an eighth occur once, and the top ten carry roughly 27%. There are many counts of this clonotype. The target antigen is unknown. Material for sequencing was PBMCs. The chain links TRBV29-1 to TRBJ2-3; TRBD2 agrees at 12 bases. The clonotype originates from a human donor in good health (CMV status not recorded). Some clones in this sample may be carry-over from other donors' samples. The CDR3 here is CSVAGTSGSSTDTQYF. The CDR3 DNA sequence: TGCAGCGTTGCCGGGACTAGCGGGTCTAGCACAGATACGCAGTATTTT.